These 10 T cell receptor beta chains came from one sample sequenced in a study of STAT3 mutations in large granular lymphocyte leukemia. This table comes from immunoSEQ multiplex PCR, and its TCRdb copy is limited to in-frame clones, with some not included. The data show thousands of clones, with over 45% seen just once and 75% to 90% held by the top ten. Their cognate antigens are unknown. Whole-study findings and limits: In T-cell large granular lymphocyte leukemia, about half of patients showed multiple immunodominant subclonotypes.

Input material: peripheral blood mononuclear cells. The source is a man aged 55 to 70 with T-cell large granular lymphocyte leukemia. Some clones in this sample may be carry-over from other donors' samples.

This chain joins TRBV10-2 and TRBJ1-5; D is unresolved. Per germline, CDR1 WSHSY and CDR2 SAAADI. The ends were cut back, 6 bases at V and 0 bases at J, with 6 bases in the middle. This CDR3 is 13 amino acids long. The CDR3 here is CASSLISNQPQHF. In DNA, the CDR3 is TGCGCCAGCAGCCTAATTAGCAATCAGCCCCAGCATTTT.

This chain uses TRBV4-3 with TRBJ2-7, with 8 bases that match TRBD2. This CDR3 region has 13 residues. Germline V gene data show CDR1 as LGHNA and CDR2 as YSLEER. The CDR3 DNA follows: TGCGCCAGCAGCCCCGTTAGCACAGCGGGAGAGGCCGTC. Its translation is CASSPVSTAGEAV.

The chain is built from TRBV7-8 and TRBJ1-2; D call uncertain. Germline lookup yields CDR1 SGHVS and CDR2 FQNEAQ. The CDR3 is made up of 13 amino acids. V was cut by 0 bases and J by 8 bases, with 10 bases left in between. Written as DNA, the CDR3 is TGTGCCAGCAGCTTAGCACAATGGGAAGGCTACACCTTC. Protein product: CASSLAQWEGYTF.

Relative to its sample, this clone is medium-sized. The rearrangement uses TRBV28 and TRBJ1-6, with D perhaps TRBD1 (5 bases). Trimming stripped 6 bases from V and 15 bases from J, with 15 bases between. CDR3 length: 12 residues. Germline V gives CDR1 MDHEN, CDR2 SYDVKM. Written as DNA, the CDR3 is TGTGCCAGCAGCCCCCCGAGGGGAGGCCTCCACTTT. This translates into CASSPPRGGLHF.

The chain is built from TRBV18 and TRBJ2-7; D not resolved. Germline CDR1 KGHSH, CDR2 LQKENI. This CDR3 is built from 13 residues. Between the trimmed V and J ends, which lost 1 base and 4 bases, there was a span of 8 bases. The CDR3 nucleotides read TGTGCCAGCTCACCACTTGCGGATTACGAGCAGTACTTC. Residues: CASSPLADYEQYF.

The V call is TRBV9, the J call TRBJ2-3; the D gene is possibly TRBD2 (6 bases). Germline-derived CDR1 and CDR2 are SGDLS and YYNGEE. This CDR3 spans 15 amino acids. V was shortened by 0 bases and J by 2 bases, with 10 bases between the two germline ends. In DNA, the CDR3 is TGTGCCAGCAGCGTAGCTGCGGGAACCACAGATACGCAGTATTTT. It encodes CASSVAAGTTDTQYF.

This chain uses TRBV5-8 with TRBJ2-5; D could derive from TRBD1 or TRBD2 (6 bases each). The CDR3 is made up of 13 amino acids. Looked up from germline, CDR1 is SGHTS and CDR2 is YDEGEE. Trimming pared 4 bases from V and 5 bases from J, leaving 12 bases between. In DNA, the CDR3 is TGTGCCAGCAGCCCTGAGGGGGGCGAGACCCAGTACTTC. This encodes CASSPEGGETQYF.

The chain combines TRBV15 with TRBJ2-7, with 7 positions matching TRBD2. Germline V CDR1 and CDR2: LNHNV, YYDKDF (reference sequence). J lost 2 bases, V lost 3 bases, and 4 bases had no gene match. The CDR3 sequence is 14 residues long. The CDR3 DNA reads TGTGCCACCAGCAGGGGGGGGACTACCTACGAGCAGTACTTC. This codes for CATSRGGTTYEQYF.

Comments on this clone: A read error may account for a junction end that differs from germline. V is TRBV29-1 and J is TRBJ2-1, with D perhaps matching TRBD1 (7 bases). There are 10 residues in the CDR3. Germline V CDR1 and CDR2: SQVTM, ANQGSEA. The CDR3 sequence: CSVAGQLLVF. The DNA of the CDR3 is TGCAGCGTGGCGGGACAGCTGTTGGTCTTC.

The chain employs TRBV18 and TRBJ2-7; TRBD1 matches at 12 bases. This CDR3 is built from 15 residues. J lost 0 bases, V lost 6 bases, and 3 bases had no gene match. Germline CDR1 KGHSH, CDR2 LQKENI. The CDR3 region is CASSLGQGASYEQYF. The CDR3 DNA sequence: TGTGCCAGCTCCCTGGGACAGGGGGCCTCCTACGAGCAGTACTTC.